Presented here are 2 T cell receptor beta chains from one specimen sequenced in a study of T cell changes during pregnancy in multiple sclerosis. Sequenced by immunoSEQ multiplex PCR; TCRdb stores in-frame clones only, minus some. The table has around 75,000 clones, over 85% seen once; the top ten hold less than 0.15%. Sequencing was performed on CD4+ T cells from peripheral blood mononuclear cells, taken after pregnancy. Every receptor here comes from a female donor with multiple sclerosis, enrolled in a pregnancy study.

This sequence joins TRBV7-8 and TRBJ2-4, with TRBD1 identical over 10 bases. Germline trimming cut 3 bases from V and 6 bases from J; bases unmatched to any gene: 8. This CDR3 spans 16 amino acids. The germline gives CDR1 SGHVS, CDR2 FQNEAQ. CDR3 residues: CASSLRTGGNLNIQYF. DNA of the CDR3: TGTGCCAGCAGCTTGCGGACAGGGGGTAACTTAAACATTCAGTACTTC.

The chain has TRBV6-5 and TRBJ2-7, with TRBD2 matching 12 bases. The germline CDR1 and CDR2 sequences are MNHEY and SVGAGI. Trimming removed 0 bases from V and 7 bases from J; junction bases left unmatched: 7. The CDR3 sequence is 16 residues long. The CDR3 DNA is TGTGCCAGCAGTTACTCTTACGCGACTAGCGGGGGAGAGCAGTACTTC. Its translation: CASSYSYATSGGEQYF.